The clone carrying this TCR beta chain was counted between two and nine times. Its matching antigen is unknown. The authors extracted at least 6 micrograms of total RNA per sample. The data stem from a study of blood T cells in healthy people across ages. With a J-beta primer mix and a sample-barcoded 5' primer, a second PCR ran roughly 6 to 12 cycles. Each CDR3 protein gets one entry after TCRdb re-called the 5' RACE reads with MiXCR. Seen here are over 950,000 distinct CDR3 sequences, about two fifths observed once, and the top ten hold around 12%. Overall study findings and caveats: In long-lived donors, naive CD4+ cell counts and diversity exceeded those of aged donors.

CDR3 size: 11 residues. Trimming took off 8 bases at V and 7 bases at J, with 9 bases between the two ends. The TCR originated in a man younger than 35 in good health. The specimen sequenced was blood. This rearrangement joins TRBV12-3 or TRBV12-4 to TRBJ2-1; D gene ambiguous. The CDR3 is CASYNANEQFF. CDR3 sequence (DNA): TGTGCCAGCTACAACGCTAATGAGCAGTTCTTC.